Listed below are T cell receptor beta chains from one sample, sequenced in a study of T-cell reconstitution after alpha-beta-depleted transplantation in children. TCRdb redid the calling of the PCR reads with MiXCR, one entry per CDR3 protein. The sample holds about 98,000 distinct CDR3 sequences, roughly 7.1% seen once. Material: PBMCs, obtained before TCRalphabeta/CD19-depleted stem cell transplant. Receptor source: a boy aged 2 to 10 with acute lymphoblastic leukemia, due to receive a stem cell transplant. CDR3s include the opening cysteine and the closing phenylalanine or tryptophan. The D gene is left open where the match is weak. Some rows have no size entry. The others give once, few or many, or a class for an expanded clone.

J gene: TRBJ1-4
D gene: .
V gene: TRBV2
clone size: few
CDR3 DNA: TGTGCCAGCTTTCAGGATTGGTCTGAAAAACTGTTTTTT
CDR3 protein: CASFQDWSEKLFF

J gene: TRBJ2-7
D gene: .
V gene: TRBV7-9
clone size: .
CDR3 DNA: TGTGCCAGCAGCCCCAGGACAGAGCAGTACTTC
CDR3 protein: CASSPRTEQYF

J gene: TRBJ2-5
D gene: TRBD2
V gene: TRBV20-1
clone size: .
CDR3 DNA: TGCAGTGCTAGCCGGACTAGCGGGGGGGAAGAGACCCAGTACTTC
CDR3 protein: CSASRTSGGEETQYF

J gene: TRBJ2-5
D gene: TRBD1
V gene: TRBV7-9
clone size: many
CDR3 DNA: TGTGCCAGCAGATATAGGGGACAGGGAGAGACCCAGTACTTC
CDR3 protein: CASRYRGQGETQYF

J gene: TRBJ2-1
D gene: .
V gene: TRBV7-2
clone size: .
CDR3 DNA: TGTGCCAGCAGCCCCGGACGGGTGAACAATGAGCAGTTCTTC
CDR3 protein: CASSPGRVNNEQFF

J gene: TRBJ2-7
D gene: TRBD2
V gene: TRBV4-3
clone size: .
CDR3 DNA: TGCGCCAGCAGCCAAGACAAGCGGGGCGGCTACGAGCAGTACTTC
CDR3 protein: CASSQDKRGGYEQYF

J gene: TRBJ1-2
D gene: .
V gene: TRBV12-3/TRBV12-4
clone size: .
CDR3 DNA: TGTGCCAGCAGTTCGGTGGGGGTGGCCTATGGCTACACCTTC
CDR3 protein: CASSSVGVAYGYTF

J gene: TRBJ2-1
D gene: TRBD1
V gene: TRBV5-5
clone size: many
CDR3 DNA: TGTGCCAGCAGCTGGGGGACAGGGAGCGGAGATGAGCAGTTCTTC
CDR3 protein: CASSWGTGSGDEQFF

J gene: TRBJ2-7
D gene: TRBD1
V gene: TRBV20-1
clone size: few
CDR3 DNA: TGCAGTTCTTCCCGGACAGGGGAGCACGAGCAGTACTTC
CDR3 protein: CSSSRTGEHEQYF

J gene: TRBJ1-3
D gene: .
V gene: TRBV7-6
clone size: many
CDR3 DNA: TGTGCCAGCAGCTCCAGCAGGGGTCCCAAGGCTGGAAACACCATATATTTT
CDR3 protein: CASSSSRGPKAGNTIYF

J gene: TRBJ1-1
D gene: .
V gene: TRBV7-2
clone size: many
CDR3 DNA: TGTGCCAGCAGCTTGATGGTTGTGGGGGCCACTGAAGCTTTCTTT
CDR3 protein: CASSLMVVGATEAFF

J gene: TRBJ1-6
D gene: TRBD1
V gene: TRBV23-1
clone size: few
CDR3 DNA: TGCGCCAGCAGTCAATCGGACAGGGGGACCCATTCACCCCTCCACTTT
CDR3 protein: CASSQSDRGTHSPLHF

J gene: TRBJ2-1
D gene: TRBD2
V gene: TRBV6-5
clone size: few
CDR3 DNA: TGTGCCAGCAGTTACGGCGGGGGGGCCCCCAATGAGCAGTTCTTC
CDR3 protein: CASSYGGGAPNEQFF

J gene: TRBJ1-3
D gene: .
V gene: TRBV12-3/TRBV12-4
clone size: many
CDR3 DNA: TGTGCCAGCTCGCTCCCCCCGTGGGAGGACTACTCTGGAAACACCATATATTTT
CDR3 protein: CASSLPPWEDYSGNTIYF

J gene: TRBJ2-3
D gene: .
V gene: TRBV9
clone size: few
CDR3 DNA: TGTGCCAGCAGCGTAGCCCCTAGCACAGATACGCAGTATTTT
CDR3 protein: CASSVAPSTDTQYF

J gene: TRBJ1-5
D gene: .
V gene: TRBV27
clone size: many
CDR3 DNA: TGTGCCAGCAGTTTTAAGGGACGCAATCAGCCCCAGCATTTT
CDR3 protein: CASSFKGRNQPQHF

J gene: TRBJ1-5
D gene: .
V gene: TRBV12-3/TRBV12-4
clone size: many
CDR3 DNA: TGTGCCAGCACCCTCCTAGGTAGCAATCAGCCCCAGCATTTT
CDR3 protein: CASTLLGSNQPQHF

J gene: TRBJ1-6
D gene: .
V gene: TRBV10-2
clone size: .
CDR3 DNA: TGCGCCAGCACCGGGACCGTTAATTCACCCCTCCACTTT
CDR3 protein: CASTGTVNSPLHF

J gene: TRBJ1-5
D gene: .
V gene: TRBV20-1
clone size: .
CDR3 DNA: TGCAGTGCTAGCTGGGGGCGCGGTCAGCCCCAGCATTTT
CDR3 protein: CSASWGRGQPQHF

J gene: TRBJ2-5
D gene: .
V gene: TRBV9
clone size: .
CDR3 DNA: TGTGCCAGCAGCGTAGGTAGCGGACAAGAGACCCAGTACTTC
CDR3 protein: CASSVGSGQETQYF

J gene: TRBJ2-6
D gene: .
V gene: TRBV5-1
clone size: many
CDR3 DNA: TGCGCCAGCAGCTTGGCACCAGGGACCAACTCTGGGGCCAACGTCCTGACTTTC
CDR3 protein: CASSLAPGTNSGANVLTF

J gene: TRBJ2-1
D gene: .
V gene: TRBV27
clone size: .
CDR3 DNA: TGTGCCAGCAGTAAGGGCTTCGGGACCAACTCCTACAATGAGCAGTTCTTC
CDR3 protein: CASSKGFGTNSYNEQFF

J gene: TRBJ1-2
D gene: .
V gene: TRBV6-4
clone size: many
CDR3 DNA: TGTGCCAGCAGTGAAGGCAGGAACTATGGCTACACCTTC
CDR3 protein: CASSEGRNYGYTF

J gene: TRBJ2-1
D gene: TRBD1
V gene: TRBV6-4
clone size: few
CDR3 DNA: TGTGCCAGCAGCGCCGGGACAGGGGAGTACAATGAGCAGTTCTTC
CDR3 protein: CASSAGTGEYNEQFF

J gene: TRBJ1-6
D gene: .
V gene: TRBV25-1
clone size: many
CDR3 DNA: TGTGCCAGCAGTGACCGGGTGTGGGGGGCGTCGGCTTCACCCCTCCACTTT
CDR3 protein: CASSDRVWGASASPLHF

J gene: TRBJ1-2
D gene: .
V gene: TRBV29-1
clone size: .
CDR3 DNA: TGCAGCGAATCCAGGGGTCCCGGGGATGGCTACACCTTC
CDR3 protein: CSESRGPGDGYTF

J gene: TRBJ2-5
D gene: .
V gene: TRBV18
clone size: many
CDR3 DNA: TGTGCCAGCTCACCATACCAAGAGACCCAGTACTTC
CDR3 protein: CASSPYQETQYF

J gene: TRBJ1-4
D gene: TRBD1
V gene: TRBV4-1
clone size: many
CDR3 DNA: TGCGCCAGCAGCCAAGATTACGTAATACCGGGACAGGGTGAAAAACTGTTTTTT
CDR3 protein: CASSQDYVIPGQGEKLFF

J gene: TRBJ1-5
D gene: .
V gene: TRBV7-9
clone size: few
CDR3 DNA: TGTGCCAGCAGCGTCCAGGGCGATAGCAATCAGCCCCAGCATTTT
CDR3 protein: CASSVQGDSNQPQHF

J gene: TRBJ2-3
D gene: TRBD1
V gene: TRBV7-3
clone size: many
CDR3 DNA: TGTGCCAGCAGCTTACAGGGGGCAGATACGCAGTATTTT
CDR3 protein: CASSLQGADTQYF

J gene: TRBJ2-2
D gene: .
V gene: TRBV5-1
clone size: few
CDR3 DNA: TGCGCCACTACCGTCAGGGAAAACACCGGGGAGCTGTTTTTT
CDR3 protein: CATTVRENTGELFF

J gene: TRBJ1-1
D gene: .
V gene: TRBV7-9
clone size: .
CDR3 DNA: TGTGCCAGCAGCTTCGTCCAGACGAACACTGAAGCTTTCTTT
CDR3 protein: CASSFVQTNTEAFF

J gene: TRBJ2-6
D gene: .
V gene: TRBV5-1
clone size: many
CDR3 DNA: TGCGCCAGCAGCTTTTGGGAGTTCAGCTCTGGGGCCAACGTCCTGACTTTC
CDR3 protein: CASSFWEFSSGANVLTF

J gene: TRBJ2-5
D gene: .
V gene: TRBV9
clone size: few
CDR3 DNA: TGTGCCAGCAGCTCTGGGTCCCGAAAGGAGACCCAGTACTTC
CDR3 protein: CASSSGSRKETQYF

J gene: TRBJ1-2
D gene: .
V gene: TRBV12-3/TRBV12-4
clone size: .
CDR3 DNA: TGTGCCAGCAGTTTAGGCAGGGCAGGCTACACCTTC
CDR3 protein: CASSLGRAGYTF

J gene: TRBJ2-1
D gene: TRBD2
V gene: TRBV20-1
clone size: many
CDR3 DNA: TGCAGTGCTAGAGACCTTAGGACTAGCGGGGGGAGCTCCTACAATGAGCAGTTCTTC
CDR3 protein: CSARDLRTSGGSSYNEQFF

J gene: TRBJ1-1
D gene: .
V gene: TRBV4-1
clone size: .
CDR3 DNA: TGCGCCAGCAGCCAAGTCAGGGCCCCCGACACTGAAGCTTTCTTT
CDR3 protein: CASSQVRAPDTEAFF

J gene: TRBJ1-2
D gene: TRBD1
V gene: TRBV6-2/TRBV6-3
clone size: many
CDR3 DNA: TGTGCCAGCGTGTCGCTTCCGGGACAGGGTGGGGACTACTATGGCTACACCTTC
CDR3 protein: CASVSLPGQGGDYYGYTF

J gene: TRBJ1-5
D gene: .
V gene: TRBV27
clone size: few
CDR3 DNA: TGTGCCAGCAGTGCAGGGGTAGGTGGCAATCAGCCCCAGCATTTT
CDR3 protein: CASSAGVGGNQPQHF

J gene: TRBJ1-1
D gene: .
V gene: TRBV28
clone size: many
CDR3 DNA: TGTGCCAGCAGTTCCCGTCGGGGGCGTTCCCGGGGCACTGAAGCTTTCTTT
CDR3 protein: CASSSRRGRSRGTEAFF

J gene: TRBJ1-3
D gene: .
V gene: TRBV10-3
clone size: many
CDR3 DNA: TGTGCCAGTAATACAGGCTCTGGAAACACCATATATTTT
CDR3 protein: CASNTGSGNTIYF

J gene: TRBJ2-1
D gene: .
V gene: TRBV3-1
clone size: many
CDR3 DNA: TGTGCCAGCAGCCAAGTTTTGGGCTGGGGGCAGTTCTTC
CDR3 protein: CASSQVLGWGQFF